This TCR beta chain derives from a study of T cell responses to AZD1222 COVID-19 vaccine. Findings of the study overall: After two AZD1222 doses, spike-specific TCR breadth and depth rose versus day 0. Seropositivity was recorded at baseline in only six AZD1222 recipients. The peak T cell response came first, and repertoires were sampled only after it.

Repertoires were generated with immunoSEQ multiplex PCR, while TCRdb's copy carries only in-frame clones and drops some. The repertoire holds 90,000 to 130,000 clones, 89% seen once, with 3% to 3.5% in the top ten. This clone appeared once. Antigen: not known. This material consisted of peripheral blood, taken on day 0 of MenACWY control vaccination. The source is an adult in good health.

CDR3 DNA: TGTGCCATCAGTGACTCCGGGGGGCCCGATGAAGCTTTCTTT. Translation gives CAISDSGGPDEAFF. This rearrangement joins TRBV10-3 to TRBJ1-1; D might be TRBD1 (6 bases). Trimming pared 3 bases from V and 7 bases from J, leaving 15 bases between. The V gene's germline CDR1 is ENHRY and CDR2 SYGVKD. The CDR3 has 14 amino acids.